These 23 T cell receptor beta chains originate from one sample sequenced in a study of shared clonotypes between healthy human individuals. Naivety among CD8 cells was defined by CD45RO negativity and positive CCR7 selection, thereby excluding terminally differentiated effector memory CD45RA+ cells. The protocol was immunoSEQ multiplex PCR, while the TCRdb copy is restricted to in-frame clones and leaves out a portion. This table has about 2 million clones, about 94% appearing once. Sample: naive CD8+ T cells sorted from blood. The source is a man aged 18-30 years in good health.

This chain uses TRBV11-2 with TRBJ2-5; unclear D gene. Per germline, CDR1 SGHAT and CDR2 FQNNGV. This CDR3 region has 13 residues. Trimming removed 5 bases from V and 3 bases from J, with 10 bases in between. The CDR3 region has the DNA TGTGCCAGCAGCCCACCAGGCGAAGAGACCCAGTACTTC. Translating gives CASSPPGEETQYF.

The chain carries TRBV5-6 and TRBJ1-5, with D unclear. Germline V gives CDR1 SGHDT, CDR2 YYEEEE. V was cut by 4 bases and J by 0 bases, with 11 bases left in between. CDR3 length: 15 amino acids. CDR3 coding DNA: TGTGCCAGCAGCCCCGCCTTTTATAGCAATCAGCCCCAGCATTTT. Residues: CASSPAFYSNQPQHF.

The chain is built from TRBV13 and TRBJ2-3; D is possibly TRBD1 (5 bases). Deletions cut 5 bases from V and 0 bases from J, with 15 bases between. The germline V gene encodes CDR1 PRHDT and CDR2 FYEKMQ (reference sequence). CDR3 length: 16 amino acids. CDR3 sequence reads: CASSLSGNPSTDTQYF. For the CDR3, the DNA is TGTGCCAGCAGCCTATCAGGGAACCCTAGCACAGATACGCAGTATTTT.

The V gene is TRBV29-1, the J gene TRBJ2-3, with D perhaps given as TRBD1 or TRBD2 (5 bases each). V was shortened by 6 bases and J by 1 base, with 17 bases between the two germline ends. Germline CDR1 and CDR2: SQVTM and ANQGSEA. This CDR3 is 15 amino acids long. The CDR3 DNA is TGCAGCGTCAATCCGGGACCCCGAGGCACAGATACGCAGTATTTT. It specifies CSVNPGPRGTDTQYF.

The gene calls are TRBV11-2 and TRBJ2-2, with a possible D match to TRBD2 (6 bases). CDR3 size: 16 residues. Germline CDR1 and CDR2: SGHAT and FQNNGV. Trimming left V 5 bases short and J 0 bases short, with 13 bases between. The DNA for the CDR3 is TGTGCCAGCAGCCCAAGGGACTTCGCGAACACCGGGGAGCTGTTTTTT. It is translated as CASSPRDFANTGELFF.

V usage is TRBV28 and J usage is TRBJ2-1; TRBD1 matches 9 bases. In germline, CDR1 is MDHEN, CDR2 SYDVKM. The CDR3 runs 14 residues. J gave up 8 bases and V 5 bases, and 7 bases lay outside the gene matches. As DNA, the CDR3 is TGTGCCAGCAGTCCGTGGACAGGGGACGATGAGCAGTTCTTC. This translates into CASSPWTGDDEQFF.

The chain combines TRBV2 with TRBJ2-7; perhaps TRBD2 as D (6 bases). Germline V gene data show CDR1 as SNHLY and CDR2 as FYNNEI. Trimming shortened V by 3 bases and J by 2 bases, and 11 bases separated the two germline ends. The CDR3 runs to 14 residues. In DNA, the CDR3 is TGTGCCAGCAGTGATGTGGGGGGTACCTACGAGCAGTACTTC. Translated, it gives CASSDVGGTYEQYF.

The count of this clone is one. This rearrangement joins TRBV6-1 to TRBJ2-5; TRBD2 matches 11 bases. Losses at the gene ends were 6 bases for V and 3 bases for J; bases not matched to a gene: 0. The CDR3 is 13 residues long. Germline V lookup: CDR1 MNHNS, CDR2 SASEGT. DNA of the CDR3: TGTGCCAGCAGGGGACTAGCGGAAGAGACCCAGTACTTC. It codes for CASRGLAEETQYF.

The chain is built from TRBV4-2 and TRBJ2-3; D gene ambiguous. V lost 0 bases and J lost 4, with 14 bases in between. CDR3 length: 16 amino acids. Per germline, CDR1 LGHNA and CDR2 YNFKEQ. CDR3 nucleotides: TGTGCCAGCAGCCAAGAATCAAACTCTTGGGCAGATACGCAGTATTTT. This translates into CASSQESNSWADTQYF.

This chain links TRBV6-5 with TRBJ2-7, with 7 bases aligning to TRBD2. Trimming took 5 bases from V and 6 from J; bases not matched to a gene: 7. The CDR3 spans 13 residues. CDR1 is MNHEY, CDR2 SVGAGI, per germline. The CDR3 protein is CASSPGEGVEQYF. The CDR3 coding sequence is TGTGCCAGCAGTCCCGGGGAGGGAGTCGAGCAGTACTTC.

This clone occurred a few times. The identical CDR3 is also encoded by other nucleotide sequences in the sample. The genes are TRBV27 and TRBJ2-1; no reliable D call. The CDR3 is 11 amino acids. The V gene lost 3 bases and the J gene lost 8 bases, with 5 bases spanning the gap. Germline V gene data show CDR1 as MNHEY and CDR2 as SMNVEV (reference sequence). The CDR3 DNA follows: TGTGCCAGCAGTTTTGGGGATGAGCAGTTCTTC. This translates into CASSFGDEQFF.

The gene calls are TRBV7-9 and TRBJ2-2; TRBD1 matches 7 bases. The CDR3 contains 17 residues. Germline values: CDR1 SEHNR, CDR2 FQNEAQ (reference sequence). V was clipped by 5 bases and J by 3 bases; unmatched bases: 12. In nucleotides, the CDR3 is TGTGCCAGCAGCCCCCCGACAGGGTTCACCCACACCGGGGAGCTGTTTTTT. It encodes CASSPPTGFTHTGELFF.

The chain employs TRBV15 and TRBJ2-5, with D uncertain. CDR3 length equals 15 residues. CDR1 and CDR2 from the germline V gene are LNHNV and YYDKDF (reference sequence). Trimming cost V 1 base and J 2 bases, with 11 bases left between them. The CDR3 protein is CATSRVSSVQETQYF. In nucleotides, the CDR3 is TGTGCCACCAGCAGAGTGTCTAGTGTACAAGAGACCCAGTACTTC.

V gene TRBV6-6 combines with J gene TRBJ1-6; tentatively, D is TRBD1 (5 bases). The CDR3 extends over 16 amino acids. V lost 6 bases to trimming and J lost 7 bases, with 19 bases between them. CDR1 is MNHNY and CDR2 is SVGAGI in the germline V gene (reference sequence). The chain's CDR3 is CASSSDGTSWNSPLHF. As DNA, the CDR3 is TGTGCCAGCAGCTCTGACGGGACCTCGTGGAATTCACCCCTCCACTTT.

This clone was recorded only once. J is TRBJ2-1 and V is TRBV7-2, with D unresolved. Per germline, CDR1 SGHTA and CDR2 FQGNSA. The V and J ends lost 4 bases and 8 bases respectively, with 12 bases between them. The CDR3 is made up of 13 amino acids. As DNA, the CDR3 is TGTGCCAGCAGCTGGCTCAATCGGGATGAGCAGTTCTTC. Protein: CASSWLNRDEQFF.

The chain links TRBV6-6 to TRBJ2-3; D might be TRBD1 or TRBD2, each matching 6 bases. Germline V gives CDR1 MNHNY, CDR2 SVGAGI (reference sequence). The ends were cut back, 4 bases at V and 4 bases at J, with 12 bases in the middle. The CDR3 covers 14 residues. The CDR3 DNA reads as TGTGCCAGCAGTTCCCTGGGGGGCCCAGATACGCAGTATTTT. Translated, it gives CASSSLGGPDTQYF.

The V call is TRBV28, the J call TRBJ1-5; maybe TRBD1 (6 bases). Germline V CDR1 and CDR2: MDHEN, SYDVKM. The CDR3 runs 13 residues. With 6 bases removed from V and 5 bases from J, the gap between germline ends came to 11 bases. The CDR3 reads CASSGGGHQPQHF. Written as DNA, the CDR3 is TGTGCCAGCAGCGGAGGGGGGCATCAGCCCCAGCATTTT.

This clone was observed a handful of times. The chain combines TRBV18 with TRBJ1-6; 10 nucleotides agree with TRBD1. CDR1 and CDR2 (germline): KGHSH, LQKENI. The V segment lost 0 bases and the J segment 9 bases; nucleotides outside the gene matches: 8. This CDR3 region has 17 residues. The CDR3 nucleotides are TGTGCCAGCTCACCACCGTCTGGCGGGACAGGGGCTTCACCCCTCCACTTT. Translating it yields CASSPPSGGTGASPLHF.

The chain is built from TRBV6-1 and TRBJ2-1, with D possibly matching TRBD1 (5 bases). Germline CDR1 and CDR2: MNHNS and SASEGT. The CDR3 loop spans 15 amino acids. With 2 bases removed from V and 6 bases from J, the gap between germline ends came to 14 bases. The CDR3 DNA reads TGTGCCAGCAGTGAAATTTCCAGGGTCGTCAATGAGCAGTTCTTC. This sequence encodes CASSEISRVVNEQFF.

The J gene is TRBJ1-1, the V gene TRBV2; TRBD1 matches 7 bases. In germline, CDR1 is SNHLY, CDR2 FYNNEI. Trimming removed 2 bases from V and 4 bases from J; junction bases left unmatched: 13. The CDR3 extends over 17 amino acids. CDR3 sequence: CASSESTGFDSGTEAFF. CDR3 DNA: TGTGCCAGCAGTGAATCGACAGGGTTTGATAGCGGCACTGAAGCTTTCTTT. Variable domain in full (rest from reference TRBV2 and TRBJ1-1): EPEVTQTPSHQVTQMGQEVILRCVPISNHLYFYWYRQILGQKVEFLVSFYNNEISEKSEIFDDQFSVERPDGSNFTLKIRSTKLEDSAMYFCASSESTGFDSGTEAFFGQGTRLTVV.

With regard to this clone: Additional DNA sequences in this sample encode the identical CDR3. This chain links TRBV30 with TRBJ2-3, with D unclear. Germline V CDR1 and CDR2: GTSNPN, SVGIG (reference sequence). The CDR3 has 13 amino acids. The V end lost 3 bases, the J end lost 1 base, and 8 bases lay between the germline ends. DNA of the CDR3: TGTGCCTGGAGCGTATTCGGCACAGATACGCAGTATTTT. Translation gives CAWSVFGTDTQYF.

The gene calls are TRBV18 and TRBJ2-7; D is possibly TRBD1 or TRBD2 (7 bases each). Deletions cut 2 bases from V and 5 bases from J, with 22 bases between. Germline V gives CDR1 KGHSH, CDR2 LQKENI. The CDR3 is 17 residues long. CDR3 loop: CASSPEGGTAYFDEQYF. The CDR3 nucleotides are TGTGCCAGCTCACCAGAGGGGGGGACAGCCTATTTCGACGAGCAGTACTTC.

Comments on this clone: This CDR3 is also generated by other DNA sequences in the sample. This chain joins TRBV5-6 and TRBJ2-7, with D uncertain. V was pared by 0 bases and J by 4 bases, with 11 bases between. This CDR3 is 14 amino acids long. Germline V CDR1 and CDR2: SGHDT, YYEEEE. CDR3 amino acids: CASSLGHSLYEQYF. The CDR3 coding sequence is TGTGCCAGCAGCTTGGGGCATTCCTTGTACGAGCAGTACTTC.